These 3 T cell receptor beta chains came from one sample sequenced in a study of blood T cells in healthy people across ages. A second PCR, run for about 7 to 11 cycles, used a sample-barcoded 5' primer plus a J-beta primer mix. TCRdb reanalysed the 5' RACE reads using MiXCR and keeps one entry per CDR3 protein. The table lists hundreds of thousands of distinct CDR3 sequences, approximately 40% of them singletons. The sample comprised blood. The receptors here all came from a man older than 75 in good health.

The V and J genes are TRBV7-2 and TRBJ2-1, with TRBD2 matching 16 bases. The CDR3 covers 17 residues. Unmatched junction bases numbered 10, after V lost 5 bases and J lost 9 bases. CDR1 SGHTA and CDR2 FQGNSA come from the germline V gene. The CDR3 DNA reads as TGTGCCAGCAGCGTCGGAGTGGGACTAGCGGGGGGGGGTGAGCAGTTCTTC. As protein: CASSVGVGLAGGGEQFF.

This clonotype was counted between two and nine times. The V gene is TRBV20-1, the J gene TRBJ2-1; 14 nucleotides agree with TRBD2. This CDR3 is 16 amino acids long. The junction had 9 bases not matched to a gene; V was cut back by 4 bases and J by 7 bases. The germline V gene has CDR1 DFQATT and CDR2 SNEGSKA (reference sequence). The CDR3 nucleotides are TGCAGTGCTAAACCGCCGACTAGCGGGGGGGTAAATGAGCAGTTCTTC. This gives the protein CSAKPPTSGGVNEQFF.

The table lists this clonotype with many counts. The V gene is TRBV10-2, the J gene TRBJ2-3, with 11 bases fitting TRBD2. The junction had 5 bases not matched to a gene; V was cut back by 6 bases and J by 3 bases. The CDR3 runs to 15 residues. CDR1 and CDR2 from the germline V gene are WSHSY and SAAADI. The CDR3 loop is CASRAGTSGTDTQYF. CDR3 bases: TGCGCCAGCAGGGCCGGGACTAGCGGAACAGATACGCAGTATTTT.